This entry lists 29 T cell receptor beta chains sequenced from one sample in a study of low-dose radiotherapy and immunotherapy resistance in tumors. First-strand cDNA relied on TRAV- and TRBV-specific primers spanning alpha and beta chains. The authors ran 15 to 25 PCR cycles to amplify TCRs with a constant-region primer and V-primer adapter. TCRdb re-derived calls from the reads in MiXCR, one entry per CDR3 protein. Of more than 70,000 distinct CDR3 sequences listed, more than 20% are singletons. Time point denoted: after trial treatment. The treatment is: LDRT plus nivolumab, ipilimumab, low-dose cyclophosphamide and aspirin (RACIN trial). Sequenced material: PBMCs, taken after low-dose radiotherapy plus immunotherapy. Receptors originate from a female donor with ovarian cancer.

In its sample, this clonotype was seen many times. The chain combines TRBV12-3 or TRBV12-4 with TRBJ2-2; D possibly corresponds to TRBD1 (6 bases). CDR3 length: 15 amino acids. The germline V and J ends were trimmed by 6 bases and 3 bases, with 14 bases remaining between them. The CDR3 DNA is TGTGCCAGCAGACGGGACACCGGAGACACCGGGGAGCTGTTTTTT. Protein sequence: CASRRDTGDTGELFF.

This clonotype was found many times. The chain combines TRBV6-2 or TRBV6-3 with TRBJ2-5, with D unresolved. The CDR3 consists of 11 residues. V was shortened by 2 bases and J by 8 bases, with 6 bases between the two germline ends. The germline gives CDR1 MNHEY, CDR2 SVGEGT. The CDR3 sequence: CASSYEVTQYF. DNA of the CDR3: TGTGCCAGCAGTTACGAGGTTACCCAGTACTTC.

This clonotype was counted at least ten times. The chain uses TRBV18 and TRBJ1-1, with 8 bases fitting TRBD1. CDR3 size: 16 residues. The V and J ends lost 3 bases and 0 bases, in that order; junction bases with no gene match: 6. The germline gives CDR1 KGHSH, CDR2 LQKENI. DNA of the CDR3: TGTGCCAGCTCACCGACAGGGGATGGTGTGAACACTGAAGCTTTCTTT. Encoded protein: CASSPTGDGVNTEAFF.

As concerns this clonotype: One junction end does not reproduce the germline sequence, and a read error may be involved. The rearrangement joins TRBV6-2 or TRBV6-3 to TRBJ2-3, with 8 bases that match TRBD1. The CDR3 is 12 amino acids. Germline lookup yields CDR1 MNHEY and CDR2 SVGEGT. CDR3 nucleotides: TGTGCCAGCAGGCAGGGGGCAGGTACGCAGTGTTTT. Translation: CASRQGAGTQCF.

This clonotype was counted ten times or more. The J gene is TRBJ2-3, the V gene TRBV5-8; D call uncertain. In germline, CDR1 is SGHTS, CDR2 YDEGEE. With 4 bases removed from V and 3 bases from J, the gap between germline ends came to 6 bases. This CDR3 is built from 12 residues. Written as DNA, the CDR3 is TGTGCCAGCAGCCCTATGACAGATACGCAGTATTTT. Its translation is CASSPMTDTQYF.

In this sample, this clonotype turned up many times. The CDR3 DNA is TGTGCCAGCAGCTTAAGGATACAGGGGAATCAGCCCCAGCATTTT. This gives the protein CASSLRIQGNQPQHF. The chain combines TRBV7-3 with TRBJ1-5; 7 bases map to TRBD1. V lost 1 base and J lost 4; bases outside the gene matches: 4. The CDR3 has 15 amino acids. Germline CDR1 is SGHTA and CDR2 is FQGTGA.

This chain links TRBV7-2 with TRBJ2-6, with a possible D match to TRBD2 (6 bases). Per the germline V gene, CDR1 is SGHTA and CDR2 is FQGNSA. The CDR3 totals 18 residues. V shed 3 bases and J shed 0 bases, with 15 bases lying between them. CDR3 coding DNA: TGTGCCAGCAGCTTTGGCCCGGGACTCTACTCTGGGGCCAACGTCCTGACTTTC. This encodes CASSFGPGLYSGANVLTF.

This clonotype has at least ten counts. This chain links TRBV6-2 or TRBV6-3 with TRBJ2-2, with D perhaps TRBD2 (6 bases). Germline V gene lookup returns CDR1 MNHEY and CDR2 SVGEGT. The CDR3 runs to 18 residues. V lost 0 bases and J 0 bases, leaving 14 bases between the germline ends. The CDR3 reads CASSYSSRGLTNTGELFF. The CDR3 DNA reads TGTGCCAGCAGTTACTCGAGCAGAGGACTAACGAACACCGGGGAGCTGTTTTTT.

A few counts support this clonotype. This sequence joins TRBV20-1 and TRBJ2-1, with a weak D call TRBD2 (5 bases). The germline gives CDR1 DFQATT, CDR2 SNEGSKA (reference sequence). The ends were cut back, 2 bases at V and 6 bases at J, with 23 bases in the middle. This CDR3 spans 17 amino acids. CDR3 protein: CSARPPPELVSGNEQFF. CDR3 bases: TGCAGTGCTAGACCCCCCCCGGAACTAGTCAGTGGCAATGAGCAGTTCTTC.

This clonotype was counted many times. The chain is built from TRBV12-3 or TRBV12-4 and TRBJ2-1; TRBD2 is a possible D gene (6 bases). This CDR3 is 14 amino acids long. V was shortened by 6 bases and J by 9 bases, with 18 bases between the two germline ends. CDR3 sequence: CASRLLAAPSEQFF. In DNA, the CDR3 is TGTGCCAGCAGGTTACTAGCTGCTCCGAGTGAGCAGTTCTTC.

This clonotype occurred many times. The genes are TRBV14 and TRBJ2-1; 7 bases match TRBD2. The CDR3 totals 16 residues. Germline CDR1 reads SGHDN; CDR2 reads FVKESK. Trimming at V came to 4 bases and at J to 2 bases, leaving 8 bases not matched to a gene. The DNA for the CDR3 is TGTGCCAGCAGCCGATCACTTGGGGGGGCCTACAATGAGCAGTTCTTC. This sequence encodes CASSRSLGGAYNEQFF.

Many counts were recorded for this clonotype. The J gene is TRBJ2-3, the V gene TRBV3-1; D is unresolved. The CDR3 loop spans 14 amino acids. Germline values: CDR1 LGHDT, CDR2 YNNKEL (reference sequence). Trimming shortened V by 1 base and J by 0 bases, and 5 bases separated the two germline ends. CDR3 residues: CASSQAISTDTQYF. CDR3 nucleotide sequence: TGTGCCAGCAGCCAAGCTATAAGCACAGATACGCAGTATTTT.

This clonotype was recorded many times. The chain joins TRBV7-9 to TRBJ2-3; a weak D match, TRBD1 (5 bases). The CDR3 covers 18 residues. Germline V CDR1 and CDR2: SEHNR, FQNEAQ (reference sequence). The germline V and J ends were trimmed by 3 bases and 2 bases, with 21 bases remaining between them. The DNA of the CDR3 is TGTGCCAGCAGCTTGGGGTCGTGGGGCACAGGTATCACAGATACGCAGTATTTT. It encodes CASSLGSWGTGITDTQYF.

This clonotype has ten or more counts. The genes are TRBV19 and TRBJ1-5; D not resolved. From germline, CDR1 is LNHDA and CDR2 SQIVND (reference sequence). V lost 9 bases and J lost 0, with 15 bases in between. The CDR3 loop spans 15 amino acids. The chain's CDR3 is CASLRTSISNQPQHF. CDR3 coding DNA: TGTGCCAGCCTCCGGACGTCCATTAGCAATCAGCCCCAGCATTTT. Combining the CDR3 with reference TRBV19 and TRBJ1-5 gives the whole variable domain DGGITQSPKYLFRKEGQNVTLSCEQNLNHDAMYWYRQDPGQGLRLIYYSQIVNDFQKGDIAEGYSVSREKKESFPLTVTSAQKNPTAFYLCASLRTSISNQPQHFGDGTRLSIL.

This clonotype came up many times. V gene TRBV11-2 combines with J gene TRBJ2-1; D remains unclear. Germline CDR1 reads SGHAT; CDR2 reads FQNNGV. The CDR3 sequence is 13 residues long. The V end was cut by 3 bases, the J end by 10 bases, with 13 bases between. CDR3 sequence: CASSFGWSGEQFF. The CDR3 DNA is TGTGCCAGCAGCTTTGGGTGGTCGGGCGAGCAGTTCTTC. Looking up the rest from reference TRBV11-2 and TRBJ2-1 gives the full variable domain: EAGVAQSPRYKIIEKRQSVAFWCNPISGHATLYWYQQILGQGPKLLIQFQNNGVVDDSQLPKDRFSAERLKGVDSTLKIQPAKLEDSAVYLCASSFGWSGEQFFGPGTRLTVL.

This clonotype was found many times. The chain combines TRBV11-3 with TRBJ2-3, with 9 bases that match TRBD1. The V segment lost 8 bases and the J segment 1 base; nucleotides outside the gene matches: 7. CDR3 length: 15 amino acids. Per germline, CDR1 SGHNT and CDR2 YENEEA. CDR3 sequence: CASGRTGGRTDTQYF. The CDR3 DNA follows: TGTGCCAGCGGTCGAACAGGGGGCCGCACAGATACGCAGTATTTT.

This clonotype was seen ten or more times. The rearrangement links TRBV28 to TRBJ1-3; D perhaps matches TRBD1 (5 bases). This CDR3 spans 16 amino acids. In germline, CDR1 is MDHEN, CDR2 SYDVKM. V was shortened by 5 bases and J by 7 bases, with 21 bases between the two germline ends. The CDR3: CASSKLAGTSGNTIYF. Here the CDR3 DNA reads TGTGCCAGCAGTAAGCTAGCAGGGACGTCGGGGAACACCATATATTTT.

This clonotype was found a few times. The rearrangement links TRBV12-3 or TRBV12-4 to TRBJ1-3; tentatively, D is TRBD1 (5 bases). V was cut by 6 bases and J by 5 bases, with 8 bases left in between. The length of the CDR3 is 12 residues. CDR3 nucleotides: TGTGCCAGCAGCGTGGACAGAAACACCATATATTTT. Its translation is CASSVDRNTIYF.

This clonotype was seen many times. The CDR3 region has the DNA TGTGCCAGCGGGTATGATACAGATACGCAGTATTTT. Translating gives CASGYDTDTQYF. The chain links TRBV6-2 or TRBV6-3 to TRBJ2-3; unclear D gene. There are 12 residues in the CDR3. The V end lost 8 bases, the J end lost 3 bases, and 9 bases lay between the germline ends. Looked up from germline, CDR1 is MNHEY and CDR2 is SVGEGT.

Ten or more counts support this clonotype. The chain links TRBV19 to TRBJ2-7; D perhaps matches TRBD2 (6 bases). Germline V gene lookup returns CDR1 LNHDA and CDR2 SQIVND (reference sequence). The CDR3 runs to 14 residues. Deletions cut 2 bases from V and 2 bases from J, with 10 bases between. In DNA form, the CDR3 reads TGTGCCAGTAGTATACGGGCGGGACCCTACGAGCAGTACTTC. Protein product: CASSIRAGPYEQYF.

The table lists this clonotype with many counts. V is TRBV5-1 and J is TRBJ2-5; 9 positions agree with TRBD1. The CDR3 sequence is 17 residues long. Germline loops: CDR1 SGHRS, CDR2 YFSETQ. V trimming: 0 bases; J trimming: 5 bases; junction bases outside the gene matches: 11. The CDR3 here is CASSLGGTGKVSETQYF. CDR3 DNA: TGCGCCAGCAGCTTGGGGGGGACAGGGAAAGTCTCGGAGACCCAGTACTTC.

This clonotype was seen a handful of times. The CDR3 coding sequence is TGCAGCGCCACCTCGCAGCTCTCTGGAAACACCATATATTTT. This translates into CSATSQLSGNTIYF. The chain links TRBV29-1 to TRBJ1-3, with unresolved D. The CDR3 is 14 residues long. V lost 7 bases to trimming and J lost 0 bases, with 13 bases between them. In germline, CDR1 is SQVTM, CDR2 ANQGSEA.

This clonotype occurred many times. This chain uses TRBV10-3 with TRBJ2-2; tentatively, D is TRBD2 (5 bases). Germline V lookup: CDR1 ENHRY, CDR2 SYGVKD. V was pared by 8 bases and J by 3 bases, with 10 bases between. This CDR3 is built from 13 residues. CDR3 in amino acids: CAIAGGDTGELFF. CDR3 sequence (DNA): TGTGCCATCGCCGGAGGCGACACCGGGGAGCTGTTTTTT.

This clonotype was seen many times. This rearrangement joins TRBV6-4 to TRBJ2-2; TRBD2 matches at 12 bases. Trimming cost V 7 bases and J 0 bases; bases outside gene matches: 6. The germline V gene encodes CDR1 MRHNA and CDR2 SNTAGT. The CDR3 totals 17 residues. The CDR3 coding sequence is TGTGCCAGCATTCTGACTAGCGGGAGTACGAACACCGGGGAGCTGTTTTTT. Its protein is CASILTSGSTNTGELFF.

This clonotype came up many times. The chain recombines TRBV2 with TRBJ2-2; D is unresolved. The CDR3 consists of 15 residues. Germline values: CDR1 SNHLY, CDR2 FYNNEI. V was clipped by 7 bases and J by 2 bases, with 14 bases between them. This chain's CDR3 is CASTVTKSNTGELFF. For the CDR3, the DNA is TGTGCCAGCACTGTAACTAAATCAAACACCGGGGAGCTGTTTTTT.

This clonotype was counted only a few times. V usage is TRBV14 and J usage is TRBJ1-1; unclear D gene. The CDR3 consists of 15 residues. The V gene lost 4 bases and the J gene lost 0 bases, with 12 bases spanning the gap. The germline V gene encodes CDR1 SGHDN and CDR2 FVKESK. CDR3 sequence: CASSPQRLMNTEAFF. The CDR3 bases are TGTGCCAGCAGCCCACAACGATTAATGAACACTGAAGCTTTCTTT.

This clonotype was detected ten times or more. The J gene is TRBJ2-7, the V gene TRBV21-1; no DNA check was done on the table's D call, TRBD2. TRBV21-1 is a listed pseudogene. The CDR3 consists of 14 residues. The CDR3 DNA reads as TGTGCCAGCAGCGGAGGTCAAATCTTTCACGAGCAGTACTTC. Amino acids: CASSGGQIFHEQYF.

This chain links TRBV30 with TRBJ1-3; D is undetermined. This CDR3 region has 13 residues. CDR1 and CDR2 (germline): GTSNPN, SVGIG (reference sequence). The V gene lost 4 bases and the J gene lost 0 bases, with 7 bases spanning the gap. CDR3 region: CAWMYHSGNTIYF. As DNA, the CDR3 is TGTGCCTGGATGTACCACTCTGGAAACACCATATATTTT.

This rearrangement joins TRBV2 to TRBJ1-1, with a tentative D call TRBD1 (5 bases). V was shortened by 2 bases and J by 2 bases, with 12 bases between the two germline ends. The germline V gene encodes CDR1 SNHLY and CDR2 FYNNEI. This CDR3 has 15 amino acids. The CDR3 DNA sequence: TGTGCCAGCAGTGAAACTAAGACAGCCAACACTGAAGCTTTCTTT. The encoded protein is CASSETKTANTEAFF.